The source of this T cell receptor beta chain is a study of T cell responses to AZD1222 COVID-19 vaccine. Produced via immunoSEQ multiplex PCR; TCRdb's table is partial and in-frame only. The table lists 160,000 or so clones, 80% to 90% of them singletons. Trimming took 3 bases from V and 0 from J, leaving 7 bases between them. In germline, CDR1 is SGHNT, CDR2 YYREEE (reference sequence). The CDR3 runs to 14 residues. The genes are TRBV5-4 and TRBJ1-3; no clear D gene. The sequence was obtained from an adult who received the MenACWY meningococcal vaccine as a control. Sequencing used peripheral blood, obtained 28 days after the second dose of the MenACWY control vaccine. CDR3 DNA: TGTGCCAGCAGCTCTAAAAACTCTGGAAACACCATATATTTT. Protein: CASSSKNSGNTIYF.